Below are 25 T cell receptor beta chains sequenced from a single sample in a study of CD8 T cells in Susac syndrome. RNA amounts of about 0.5 to 1 ug underwent reverse transcription with random hexamers. TCRdb itself ran the immunoSEQ multiplex PCR reads through MiXCR, one entry per CDR3 protein. The table records about 120,000 distinct CDR3 sequences, around 94% of them present only once. Sequencing used CD8+ T cells from PBMCs. These TCRs come from a human donor with Susac syndrome.

The table lists this clonotype with a count of one. The chain links TRBV6-5 to TRBJ1-4; 8 bases line up with TRBD1. V lost 6 bases to trimming and J lost 0 bases; unmatched junction nucleotides: 0. The germline gives CDR1 MNHEY, CDR2 SVGAGI. CDR3 length equals 14 residues. CDR3 sequence reads: CASRDRATNEKLFF. CDR3 DNA: TGTGCCAGCAGGGACAGGGCAACTAATGAAAAACTGTTTTTT.

This chain joins TRBV4-1 and TRBJ2-3; the match to TRBD2 covers 7 bases. Germline V lookup: CDR1 MGHRA, CDR2 YSYEKL. There are 11 residues in the CDR3. V was clipped by 7 bases and J by 7 bases; unmatched bases: 2. CDR3 sequence reads: CASTAGNTQYF. The CDR3 DNA reads as TGCGCCAGCACAGCGGGGAATACGCAGTATTTT.

Note on this clonotype: At one end the junction does not follow the germline gene, possibly because of a read error. J is TRBJ2-7 and V is TRBV9; 9 bases align to TRBD1. This CDR3 region has 16 residues. Germline loops: CDR1 SGDLS, CDR2 YYNGEE. For the CDR3, the DNA is TGTGCCAGCAGCGTAGATTCGGGGACAGGGTCCTCCGAGCAGTACTTC. This sequence encodes CASSVDSGTGSSEQYF. The whole variable domain, remainder taken from reference TRBV9 and TRBJ2-7, is DSGVTQTPKHLITATGQRVTLRCSPRSGDLSVYWYQQSLDQGLQFLIQYYNGEERAKGNILERFSAQQFPDLHSELNLSSLELGDSALYFCASSVDSGTGSSEQYFGPGTRLTVT.

On this clonotype itself: Because it lacks the conserved phenylalanine or tryptophan at the end, this CDR3 is likely a read error. The DNA is left out, because the CDR3 cannot be placed on it with certainty; the CDR3 is given as TCRdb lists it. This rearrangement joins TRBV12-3 or TRBV12-4 to TRBJ2-1; TRBD1 is the table's D call, not checked against the DNA. The CDR3 length equals 13 residues, ends included. CDR3 protein: CASSFGPGRRALL.

J is TRBJ1-5 and V is TRBV15; maybe TRBD1 (5 bases). Germline V lookup: CDR1 LNHNV, CDR2 YYDKDF (reference sequence). The CDR3 loop spans 14 amino acids. Trimming took off 0 bases at V and 6 bases at J, with 9 bases between the two ends. The CDR3 region is CATSREGAGQPQHF. The CDR3 region has the DNA TGTGCCACCAGCAGAGAAGGGGCTGGTCAGCCCCAGCATTTT.

The J gene is TRBJ2-7, the V gene TRBV11-2, with 9 bases that match TRBD2. In germline, CDR1 is SGHAT, CDR2 FQNNGV. CDR3 length equals 14 residues. J lost 3 bases, V lost 6 bases, and 6 bases had no gene match. The CDR3 coding sequence is TGTGCCAGCAGTATTAGCGGGGGACACTACGAGCAGTACTTC. Translating gives CASSISGGHYEQYF.

This chain joins TRBV25-1 and TRBJ1-4, with 8 bases fitting TRBD1. This CDR3 region has 18 residues. Germline CDR1 and CDR2: MGHDK and SYGVNS. The J segment lost 5 bases and the V segment lost 0 bases, leaving 11 bases of the junction unmatched. The CDR3 sequence: CASSEYSPRDRKNEKLFF. As DNA, the CDR3 is TGTGCCAGCAGTGAATATTCCCCTCGGGACAGGAAGAATGAAAAACTGTTTTTT.

The DNA for the CDR3 is TGTGCCAGCAGTTATGGGGGACAGAACACTGAAGCTTTCTTT. Amino acid sequence: CASSYGGQNTEAFF. The chain uses TRBV6-5 and TRBJ1-1; TRBD1 is a possible D gene (6 bases). There are 14 residues in the CDR3. V shed 3 bases and J shed 1 base, with 9 bases lying between them. Germline V gene lookup returns CDR1 MNHEY and CDR2 SVGAGI.

This clonotype has a single count. The genes are TRBV9 and TRBJ2-3; 7 bases fit TRBD1. V dropped 0 bases and J dropped 1; count of bases not matched to a gene: 2. Germline values: CDR1 SGDLS, CDR2 YYNGEE. The CDR3 totals 15 residues. CDR3 sequence reads: CASSVEGARTDTQYF. The CDR3 nucleotides are TGTGCCAGCAGCGTAGAGGGGGCCCGCACAGATACGCAGTATTTT.

The chain couples TRBV20-1 to TRBJ2-7; 8 nucleotides match TRBD1. The CDR3 spans 14 residues. The J segment lost 5 bases and the V segment lost 0 bases, leaving 6 bases of the junction unmatched. Germline V gene sequence: CDR1 DFQATT, CDR2 SNEGSKA (reference sequence). DNA for the CDR3: TGCAGTGCTAGAGACGGGGACAGGCCCAACGAGCAGTACTTC. Protein: CSARDGDRPNEQYF.

A single count supports this clonotype. DNA of the CDR3: TGCAGTGCCGCGGGGGACAGTAGAGAGACCCAGTACTTC. Its translation is CSAAGDSRETQYF. The chain carries TRBV20-1 and TRBJ2-5; tentatively, D is TRBD1 or TRBD2 (7 bases each). The V end was cut by 6 bases, the J end by 4 bases, with 15 bases between. The CDR3 consists of 13 residues. Looked up from germline, CDR1 is DFQATT and CDR2 is SNEGSKA (reference sequence).

The chain joins TRBV29-1 to TRBJ1-2, with TRBD1 matching over 8 bases. CDR1 and CDR2 (germline): SQVTM, ANQGSEA. The CDR3 is 12 residues long. V lost 2 bases to trimming and J lost 8 bases; unmatched junction nucleotides: 4. The CDR3 spells CSVEQGAKGYTF. In DNA form, the CDR3 reads TGCAGCGTTGAACAGGGGGCCAAAGGCTACACCTTC.

This clonotype was observed a single time. V gene TRBV4-2 combines with J gene TRBJ1-2; 7 positions agree with TRBD1. The CDR3 loop spans 16 amino acids. CDR1 and CDR2 (germline): LGHNA, YNFKEQ. V lost 0 bases, J lost 2 bases, and 6 bases stayed unmatched. The CDR3 region is CASSQDPKTGNYGYTF. The CDR3 DNA sequence: TGTGCCAGCAGCCAAGATCCCAAGACAGGGAACTATGGCTACACCTTC.

V is TRBV15 and J is TRBJ2-7; tentative D call: TRBD1 (5 bases). The CDR3 runs 13 residues. V lost 1 base, J lost 3 bases, and 7 bases lay in between. The germline gives CDR1 LNHNV, CDR2 YYDKDF (reference sequence). CDR3 nucleotide sequence: TGTGCCACCAGCAGAGGCGACAGCTACGAGCAGTACTTC. Translation: CATSRGDSYEQYF.

The rearrangement links TRBV9 to TRBJ2-1; no clear D. V dropped 1 base and J dropped 5 bases, with 4 bases sitting between them. The CDR3 extends over 12 amino acids. The germline V gene encodes CDR1 SGDLS and CDR2 YYNGEE. CDR3 coding DNA: TGTGCCAGCAGCGTATACCACAATGAGCAGTTCTTC. Translated: CASSVYHNEQFF.

V gene TRBV27 combines with J gene TRBJ2-6, with D perhaps matching TRBD2 (6 bases). Trimming removed 2 bases from V and 2 bases from J, with 10 bases in between. Germline V gene lookup returns CDR1 MNHEY and CDR2 SMNVEV (reference sequence). The CDR3 is 16 amino acids. The CDR3 protein is CASSLSAGTGANVLTF. CDR3 coding DNA: TGTGCCAGCAGTTTAAGTGCGGGGACTGGGGCCAACGTCCTGACTTTC.

The chain has TRBV29-1 and TRBJ1-2, with D maybe TRBD1 (6 bases). V was pared by 8 bases and J by 4 bases, with 20 bases between. CDR1 and CDR2 (germline): SQVTM, ANQGSEA. The CDR3 spans 14 residues. Here the CDR3 reads CSSDSGGGVYGYTF. The DNA of the CDR3 is TGCAGCTCCGACAGCGGGGGCGGTGTCTATGGCTACACCTTC.

The gene calls are TRBV6-2 or TRBV6-3 and TRBJ2-1; 12 nucleotides line up with TRBD2. CDR3 length: 14 residues. V shed 6 bases, J shed 8 bases, and the junction held 5 bases outside the gene matches. CDR1 is MNHEY and CDR2 is SVGEGT in the germline V gene. In DNA form, the CDR3 reads TGTGCCAGCAGCCTGACTAGCGGGGGATATGAGCAGTTCTTC. It codes for CASSLTSGGYEQFF.

The chain combines TRBV10-3 with TRBJ2-5, with no clear D. Germline V gene data show CDR1 as ENHRY and CDR2 as SYGVKD. The CDR3 has 16 amino acids. V was shortened by 2 bases and J by 0 bases, with 13 bases between the two germline ends. The CDR3: CAISEAWRTHQETQYF. The CDR3 DNA sequence: TGTGCCATCAGTGAGGCGTGGCGGACCCACCAAGAGACCCAGTACTTC.

J is TRBJ2-5 and V is TRBV27; 9 bases are shared with TRBD1. This CDR3 is 14 amino acids long. V lost 5 bases, J lost 4 bases, and 5 bases stayed unmatched. Germline CDR1 MNHEY, CDR2 SMNVEV (reference sequence). This CDR3 reads CASSGGTGRETQYF. CDR3 bases: TGTGCCAGCAGTGGGGGGACAGGGAGAGAGACCCAGTACTTC.

The rearrangement links TRBV29-1 to TRBJ2-5, with D possibly TRBD2 on 5 matching bases. There are 12 residues in the CDR3. Germline assignment: CDR1 SQVTM and CDR2 ANQGSEA. V was shortened by 3 bases and J by 8 bases, with 13 bases between the two germline ends. CDR3 nucleotide sequence: TGCAGCGTTGAGTTCGCCGGGGAAACCCAGTACTTC. This codes for CSVEFAGETQYF.

The rearrangement joins TRBV7-9 to TRBJ1-1; D remains ambiguous. V lost 5 bases and J lost 0, with 7 bases in between. This CDR3 region has 13 residues. CDR1 is SEHNR and CDR2 is FQNEAQ in the germline V gene (reference sequence). The chain's CDR3 is CASSPPVNTEAFF. In nucleotides, the CDR3 is TGTGCCAGCAGCCCGCCAGTGAACACTGAAGCTTTCTTT.

The rearrangement links TRBV12-3 or TRBV12-4 to TRBJ1-6; the match to TRBD1 covers 7 bases. V gave up 6 bases and J gave up 7 bases; unmatched junction bases: 6. The CDR3 contains 14 residues. The CDR3 loop is CASSSTGRNSPLHF. CDR3 coding DNA: TGTGCCAGCAGCTCGACAGGGCGGAATTCACCCCTCCACTTT.

The gene calls are TRBV6-4 and TRBJ2-3; no clear D. Germline CDR1 reads MRHNA; CDR2 reads SNTAGT. The CDR3 has 14 residues. V was shortened by 2 bases and J by 4 bases, with 10 bases between the two germline ends. The CDR3 nucleotides are TGTGCCAGCAGTGACGGCAAGGGCGCAGATACGCAGTATTTT. This codes for CASSDGKGADTQYF.

The chain joins TRBV9 to TRBJ1-2; TRBD1 aligns across 7 bases. The CDR3 consists of 13 residues. CDR1 SGDLS and CDR2 YYNGEE come from the germline V gene. Trimming cost V 4 bases and J 8 bases; bases outside gene matches: 8. Written as DNA, the CDR3 is TGTGCCAGCAGCCCACGGGACAGCGTCGGCTACACCTTC. Translation: CASSPRDSVGYTF.